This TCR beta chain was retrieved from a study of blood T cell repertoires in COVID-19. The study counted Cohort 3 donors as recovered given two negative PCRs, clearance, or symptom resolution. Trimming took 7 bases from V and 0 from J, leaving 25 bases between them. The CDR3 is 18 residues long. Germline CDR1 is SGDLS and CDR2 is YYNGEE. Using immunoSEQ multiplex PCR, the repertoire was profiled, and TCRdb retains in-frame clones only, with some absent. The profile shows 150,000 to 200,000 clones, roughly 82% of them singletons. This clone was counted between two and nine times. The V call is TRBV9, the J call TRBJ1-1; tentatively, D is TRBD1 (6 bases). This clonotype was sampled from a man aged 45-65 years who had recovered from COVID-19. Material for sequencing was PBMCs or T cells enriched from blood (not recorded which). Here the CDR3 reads CASARTLSTGILNTEAFF. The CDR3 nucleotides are TGTGCCAGCGCCCGTACTCTTTCGACAGGTATACTGAACACTGAAGCTTTCTTT.